This TCR beta chain stems from a study of CD8+CD57+ T cells in acquired aplastic anemia. Study-wide context: When averaged, DNA from sorted CD4+ and CD8+ cells came to about 2.9 ug.

This clonotype has ten or more counts. TCR beta VDJ and CDR3 profiling used genomic DNA as template. TCRdb re-derived calls from the reads in MiXCR, one entry per CDR3 protein. The repertoire holds about 190,000 distinct CDR3 sequences, with roughly half as singletons. Trimming removed 4 bases from V and 2 bases from J; junction bases left unmatched: 3. The CDR3 sequence is 13 residues long. CDR1 DFQATT and CDR2 SNEGSKA come from the germline V gene (reference sequence). Sequences were obtained from sorted CD4+, CD8+, or CD8+CD57+ T cells (not recorded which) from PBMCs. This clonotype was obtained from a human donor in good health, serving as a control. The V gene is TRBV20-1, the J gene TRBJ2-7; 9 nucleotides match TRBD2. The CDR3 reads CSATAGGAYEQYF. DNA for the CDR3: TGCAGTGCTACAGCGGGGGGAGCCTACGAGCAGTACTTC.